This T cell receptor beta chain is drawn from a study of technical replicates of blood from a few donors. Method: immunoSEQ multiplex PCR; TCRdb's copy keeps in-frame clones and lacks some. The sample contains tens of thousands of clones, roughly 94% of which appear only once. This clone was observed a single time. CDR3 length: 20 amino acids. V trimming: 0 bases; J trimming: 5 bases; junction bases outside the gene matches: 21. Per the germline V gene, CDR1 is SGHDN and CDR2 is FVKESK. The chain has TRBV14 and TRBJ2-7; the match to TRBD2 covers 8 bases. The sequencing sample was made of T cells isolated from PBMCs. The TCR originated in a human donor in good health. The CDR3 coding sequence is TGTGCCAGCAGCCAAGAGGGGTACTTAGAGAGCGGGAGATATTCCCACGAGCAGTACTTC. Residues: CASSQEGYLESGRYSHEQYF.